Following are 8 T cell receptor beta chains from one sample sequenced in a study of T cell responses to AZD1222 COVID-19 vaccine. The table came from immunoSEQ multiplex PCR; TCRdb's copy has only in-frame clones and leaves some out. This sample has some 150,000 clones, with approximately 90% found just once. This specimen consisted of peripheral blood, obtained on day 0 of AZD1222 vaccination. These TCRs come from an adult in good health.

The rearrangement joins TRBV5-4 to TRBJ2-1; D unresolved. The V and J ends lost 0 bases and 4 bases respectively, with 8 bases between them. Germline assignment: CDR1 SGHNT and CDR2 YYREEE (reference sequence). The CDR3 totals 14 residues. CDR3 residues: CASSLALDYNEQFF. In DNA, the CDR3 is TGTGCCAGCAGCTTGGCACTGGATTACAATGAGCAGTTCTTC. The full variable domain, rest sourced from reference TRBV5-4 and TRBJ2-1, is ETGVTQSPTHLIKTRGQQVTLRCSSQSGHNTVSWYQQALGQGPQFIFQYYREEENGRGNFPPRFSGLQFPNYSSELNVNALELDDSALYLCASSLALDYNEQFFGPGTRLTVL.

The chain couples TRBV7-6 to TRBJ1-2; 10 bases agree with TRBD1. The CDR3 has 15 residues. The trim removed 5 bases at V and 8 bases at J, leaving 11 bases unmatched. Germline CDR1 is SGHVS and CDR2 is FNYEAQ. This chain's CDR3 is CASSPGQGSGEGYTF. The CDR3 nucleotides are TGTGCCAGCAGCCCGGGACAGGGGTCAGGGGAAGGCTACACCTTC.

The J gene is TRBJ2-7, the V gene TRBV25-1, with D perhaps given as TRBD1 or TRBD2 (5 bases each). The CDR3 spans 15 residues. Germline V gene lookup returns CDR1 MGHDK and CDR2 SYGVNS. The V end was cut by 7 bases, the J end by 7 bases, with 23 bases between. The CDR3 spells CASTDSGRLSGEQYF. The CDR3 DNA reads TGTGCCAGCACCGACAGCGGCCGGCTTTCGGGGGAGCAGTACTTC.

The chain has TRBV5-1 and TRBJ2-1, with a possible D match to TRBD2 (5 bases). Trimming took 0 bases from V and 9 from J, leaving 16 bases between them. CDR3 length: 15 amino acids. The germline CDR1 and CDR2 sequences are SGHRS and YFSETQ. The CDR3 DNA is TGCGCCAGCAGCTTGGAAGTGGAGGTAGCCAGTGAGCAGTTCTTC. Residues: CASSLEVEVASEQFF. The whole variable domain, filled in from reference TRBV5-1 and TRBJ2-1, reads KAGVTQTPRYLIKTRGQQVTLSCSPISGHRSVSWYQQTPGQGLQFLFEYFSETQRNKGNFPGRFSGRQFSNSRSEMNVSTLELGDSALYLCASSLEVEVASEQFFGPGTRLTVL.

The chain has TRBV11-2 and TRBJ2-1, with D possibly matching TRBD2 (7 bases). V dropped 4 bases and J dropped 3 bases, with 16 bases sitting between them. The germline V gene has CDR1 SGHAT and CDR2 FQNNGV. This CDR3 has 16 amino acids. The CDR3 region is CASSSPWGGLYNEQFF. CDR3 bases: TGTGCCAGCAGCTCCCCCTGGGGGGGCCTCTACAATGAGCAGTTCTTC.

This clone was seen more than once but under ten times. V gene TRBV3-1 (or the pseudogene TRBV3-2) combines with J gene TRBJ2-7, with 7 bases fitting TRBD1. The CDR3 length is 14 residues. The trim removed 4 bases at V and 1 base at J, leaving 4 bases unmatched. Germline loops: CDR1 LGHDT, CDR2 YNNKEL (reference sequence). The CDR3, as DNA: TGTGCCAGCAGCCCCTGGGACAGATCCTACGAGCAGTACTTC. It specifies CASSPWDRSYEQYF.

The chain is built from TRBV7-2 and TRBJ2-2; tentatively, D is TRBD1 (5 bases). CDR1 is SGHTA and CDR2 is FQGNSA in the germline V gene. The CDR3 contains 17 residues. Trimming removed 5 bases from V and 3 bases from J, with 19 bases in between. CDR3 sequence reads: CASSPRPGLLDTGELFF. In nucleotides, the CDR3 is TGTGCCAGCAGCCCCCGTCCAGGGTTATTGGACACCGGGGAGCTGTTTTTT.

The V and J genes are TRBV28 and TRBJ1-1; 12 nucleotides align to TRBD1. Germline CDR1 is MDHEN and CDR2 is SYDVKM. This CDR3 is 15 amino acids long. V was pared by 5 bases and J by 10 bases, with 11 bases of the junction left unmatched. CDR3 sequence (DNA): TGTGCCAGCAGTCGACCACCCGGGACAGGGGGCCTAGCTTTCTTT. As protein: CASSRPPGTGGLAFF.